This entry concerns a single T cell receptor (beta chain). The specificity of this receptor is unknown. No qualities accompany the bases; no much larger clone lies one base away. This sample stems from a study of response to subunit inactivated influenza vaccine (dated by TCRdb to 2016 to 2019). Background on the whole study: Deep quantitative T cell receptor repertoire profiling was used in the study to track responses to a trivalent subunit inactivated influenza vaccine.

Receptors were amplified or captured by RT-PCR. The data were produced on an Illumina HiSeq 2500. Starting from the raw public reads, TCRdb applied fastp trimming at Q25, assembled clones with MiXCR and retained in-frame beta chains. Rows are combined by CDR3 protein, so each entry shows the most common genes and DNA. For this sample the table gives around 650,000 distinct CDR3 sequences, of which approximately 14% were detected only once. The ten largest clonotypes hold roughly 12% of the sample. Broader findings and caveats from the paper: The authors suggested that each seasonal influenza vaccination may recruit only a limited number of new T cells.

A distance of 16 bases separates the germline ends of V and J, which lose 5 bases and 3 bases respectively. Including cysteine and phenylalanine, the CDR3 has 15 amino acids. Only the CDR3 part of the read is kept: 45 bases, read in frame from the first base. CDR1 is given as SGHTA and CDR2 as FQGTGA, both from the germline V gene. The sample was PBMCs from blood, taken roughly 13 days after vaccination. The source is a man aged 45 to 65 who received an inactivated influenza vaccine. Donor details come from another sample of the same person, matched by shared clones. Rearrangement joined TRBV7-3 to TRBJ1-1; a tentative D call is TRBD1 (5 bases match). Here the CDR3 is given as CASSALLREDTEAFF. The DNA reads as follows: TGTGCCAGCAGCGCACTCCTCAGGGAGGACACTGAAGCTTTCTTT. The entire variable domain, with the stretches around the CDR3 drawn from the reference TRBV7-3 and TRBJ1-1 proteins, is GAGVSQTPSNKVTEKGKYVELRCDPISGHTALYWYRQSLGQGPEFLIYFQGTGAADDSGLPNDRFFAVRPEGSVSTLKIQRTERGDSAVYLCASSALLREDTEAFFGQGTRLTVV.